The T cell receptor (beta chain) under discussion was sequenced for a study of shared clonotypes between healthy human individuals. Study details: Per donor, CD8 memory used one plate, CD8 naive used two, CD4 memory used three and CD4 naive used three.

Of note for this clone: What it binds is not known.

In germline, CDR1 is SGDLS, CDR2 YYNGEE. Trimming pared 3 bases from V and 10 bases from J, leaving 18 bases between. The CDR3 sequence is 14 residues long. Notes on the study in general: Relative to clonotypes present in all four donors, those not shared had lower generation probabilities.

Per the original methods: ImmunoSEQ output held junction-only sequences without quality scores, so filtering differed. Assay used: immunoSEQ multiplex PCR; TCRdb lists only in-frame clones, some missing. V and J calls and clone size are given by that table; D and trimming were obtained from the DNA. The table records 600,000 to 750,000 clones, about 90% of them present only once. What CD8 memory combined were CD45RO+ cells and CCR7-negative CD45RA+ TemRA cells. The sequence came from a man between 18 and 35 years old in good health. Some clones in this sample may be carry-over from other donors' samples. The J gene is TRBJ2-3, the V gene TRBV9; possibly TRBD1 for D (5 bases). The source material was memory CD8+ T cells from PBMCs. Subset reported: CD45RO+ cells pooled with CCR7-negative TemRA cells. CDR3 DNA sequence: TGTGCCAGCAGCGGTAGGGGTTGGGAAACCGCGCAGTATTTT. Its protein is CASSGRGWETAQYF.